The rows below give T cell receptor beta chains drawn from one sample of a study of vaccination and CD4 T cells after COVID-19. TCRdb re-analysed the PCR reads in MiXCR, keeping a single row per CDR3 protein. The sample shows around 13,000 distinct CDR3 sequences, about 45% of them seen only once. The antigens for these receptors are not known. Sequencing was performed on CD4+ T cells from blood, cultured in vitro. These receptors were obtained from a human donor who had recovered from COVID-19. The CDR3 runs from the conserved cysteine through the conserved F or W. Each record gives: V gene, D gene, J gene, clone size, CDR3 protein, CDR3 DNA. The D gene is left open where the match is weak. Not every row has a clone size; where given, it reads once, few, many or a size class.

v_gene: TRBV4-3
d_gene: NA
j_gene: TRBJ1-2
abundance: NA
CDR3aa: CASSPKDYSVMGEYGYTF
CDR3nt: TGCGCCAGCAGCCCGAAAGATTATTCGGTCATGGGGGAGTATGGCTACACCTTC

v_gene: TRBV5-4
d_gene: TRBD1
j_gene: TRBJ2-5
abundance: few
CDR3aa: CASSLGQGEETQYF
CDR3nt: TGTGCCAGCAGCTTAGGACAGGGGGAAGAGACCCAGTACTTC

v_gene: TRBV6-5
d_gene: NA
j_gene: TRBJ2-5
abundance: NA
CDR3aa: CASSSLGGASRETQYF
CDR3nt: TGTGCCAGCAGTTCCCTTGGAGGGGCCAGTCGGGAGACCCAGTACTTC

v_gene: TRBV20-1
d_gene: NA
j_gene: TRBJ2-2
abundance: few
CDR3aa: CSAATDRDWNTGELFF
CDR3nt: TGCAGTGCTGCAACCGACCGGGACTGGAACACCGGGGAGCTGTTTTTT

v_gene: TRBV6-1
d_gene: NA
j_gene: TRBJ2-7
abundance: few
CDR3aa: CASSRTAGGEQYF
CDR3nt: TGTGCCAGCAGTCGGACAGCCGGAGGGGAGCAGTACTTC

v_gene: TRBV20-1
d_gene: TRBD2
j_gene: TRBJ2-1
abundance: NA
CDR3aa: CSALSLRGLAGGSYNEQFF
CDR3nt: TGCAGTGCTTTAAGCCTCCGGGGACTAGCGGGAGGCTCCTACAATGAGCAGTTCTTC

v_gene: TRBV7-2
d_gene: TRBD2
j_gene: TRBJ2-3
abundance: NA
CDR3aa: CASSGSMVKREPDTQYF
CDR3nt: TGTGCCAGCAGCGGGAGCATGGTTAAGCGGGAGCCAGATACGCAGTATTTT

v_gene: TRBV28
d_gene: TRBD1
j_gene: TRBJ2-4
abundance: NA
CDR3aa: CASSLWTGEAKNIQYF
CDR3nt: TGTGCCAGCAGTTTATGGACAGGGGAAGCCAAAAACATTCAGTACTTC

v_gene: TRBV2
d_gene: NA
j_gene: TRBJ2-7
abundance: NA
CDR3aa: CASSGRRAGEQYF
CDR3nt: TGTGCCAGCAGTGGTCGCAGGGCGGGGGAGCAGTACTTC

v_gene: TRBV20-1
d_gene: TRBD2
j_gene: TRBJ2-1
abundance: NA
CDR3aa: CSARKGTSGNNEQFF
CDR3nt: TGCAGTGCTAGAAAGGGTACTAGCGGAAACAATGAGCAGTTCTTC

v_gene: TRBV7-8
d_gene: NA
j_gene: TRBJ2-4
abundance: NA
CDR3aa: CASSLGLAKNIQYF
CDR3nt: TGTGCCAGCAGCTTAGGTTTAGCCAAAAACATTCAGTACTTC

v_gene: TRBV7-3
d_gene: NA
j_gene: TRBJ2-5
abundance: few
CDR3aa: CASSPEGDQAQETQYF
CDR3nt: TGTGCCAGCAGCCCCGAAGGAGACCAGGCCCAAGAGACCCAGTACTTC

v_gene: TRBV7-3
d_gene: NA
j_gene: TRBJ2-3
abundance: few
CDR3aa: CASSSTLRDTQYF
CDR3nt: TGTGCCAGCAGCTCAACTCTTAGAGATACGCAGTATTTT

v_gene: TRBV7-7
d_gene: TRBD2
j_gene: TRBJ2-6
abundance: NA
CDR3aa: CASSLELAGSSGANVLTF
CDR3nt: TGTGCCAGCAGCTTAGAGTTAGCGGGATCCTCTGGGGCCAACGTCCTGACTTTC

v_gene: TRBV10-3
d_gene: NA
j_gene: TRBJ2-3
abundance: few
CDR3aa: CAISELRADTQYF
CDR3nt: TGTGCCATCAGTGAGTTAAGGGCAGATACGCAGTATTTT

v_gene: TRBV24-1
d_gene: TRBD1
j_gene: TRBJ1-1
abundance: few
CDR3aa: CATSPTGQGNTEAFF
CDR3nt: TGTGCCACCTCACCGACAGGACAGGGGAACACTGAAGCTTTCTTT

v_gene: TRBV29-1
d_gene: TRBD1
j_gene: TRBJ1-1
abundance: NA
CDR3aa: CSTWDRDTEAFF
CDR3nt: TGCAGCACATGGGACAGGGACACTGAAGCTTTCTTT

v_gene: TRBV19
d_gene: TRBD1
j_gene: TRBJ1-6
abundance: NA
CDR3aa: CASAGQGNSPLHF
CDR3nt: TGTGCCTCAGCCGGACAGGGGAATTCACCCCTCCACTTT

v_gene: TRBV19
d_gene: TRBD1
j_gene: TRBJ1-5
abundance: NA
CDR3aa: CASSPDRGRQPQHF
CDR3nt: TGTGCCAGTAGTCCGGACAGGGGGCGTCAGCCCCAGCATTTT

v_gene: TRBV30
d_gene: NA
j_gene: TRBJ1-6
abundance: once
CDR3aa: CAWSVQENSPLHF
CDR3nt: TGTGCCTGGAGTGTACAGGAGAATTCACCCCTCCACTTT

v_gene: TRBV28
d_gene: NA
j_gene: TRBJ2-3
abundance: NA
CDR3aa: CASSYGADTQYF
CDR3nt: TGTGCCAGCAGTTACGGTGCAGATACGCAGTATTTT

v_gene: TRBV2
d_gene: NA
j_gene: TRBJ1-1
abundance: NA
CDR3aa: CASSERPGVKDTEAFF
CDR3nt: TGTGCCAGCAGCGAGCGGCCGGGGGTCAAGGACACTGAAGCTTTCTTT

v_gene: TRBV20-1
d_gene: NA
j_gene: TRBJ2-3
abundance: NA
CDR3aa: CSATRQRSTDTQYF
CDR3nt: TGCAGTGCTACTAGACAGCGCAGCACAGATACGCAGTATTTT

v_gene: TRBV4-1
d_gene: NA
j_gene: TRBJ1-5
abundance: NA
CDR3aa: CASSPTGFGNQPQHF
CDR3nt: TGCGCCAGCAGCCCCACAGGGTTTGGAAATCAGCCCCAGCATTTT

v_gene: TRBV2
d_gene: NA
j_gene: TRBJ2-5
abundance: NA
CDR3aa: CASSSKETQYF
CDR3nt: TGTGCCAGCAGCTCAAAGGAGACCCAGTACTTC

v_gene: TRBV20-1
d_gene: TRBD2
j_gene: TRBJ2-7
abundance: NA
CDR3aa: CSARGPGGGAPEQYF
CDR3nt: TGCAGTGCTAGAGGCCCCGGGGGGGGGGCCCCCGAGCAGTACTTC

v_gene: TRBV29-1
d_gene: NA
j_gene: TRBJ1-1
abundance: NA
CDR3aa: CSHVRNTEAFF
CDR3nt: TGCAGCCACGTCCGGAACACTGAAGCTTTCTTT

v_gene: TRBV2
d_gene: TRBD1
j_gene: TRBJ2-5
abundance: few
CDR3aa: CASSGTGEETQYF
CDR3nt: TGTGCCAGCTCCGGGACAGGGGAAGAGACCCAGTACTTC

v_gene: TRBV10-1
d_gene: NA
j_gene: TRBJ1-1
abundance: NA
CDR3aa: CASRVGGVMNTEAFF
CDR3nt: TGCGCCAGCCGAGTCGGTGGGGTCATGAACACTGAAGCTTTCTTT

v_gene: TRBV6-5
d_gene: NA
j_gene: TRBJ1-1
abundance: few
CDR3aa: CASSYSPWNTEAFF
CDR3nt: TGTGCCAGCAGTTACTCGCCGTGGAACACTGAAGCTTTCTTT

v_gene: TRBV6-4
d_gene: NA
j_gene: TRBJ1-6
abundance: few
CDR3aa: CASSEVAGDSPLHF
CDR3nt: TGTGCCAGCAGTGAGGTGGCAGGAGATTCACCCCTCCACTTT

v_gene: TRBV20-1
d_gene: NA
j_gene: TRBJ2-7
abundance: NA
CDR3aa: CSAGTWASGAYEQYF
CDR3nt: TGCAGTGCTGGGACATGGGCTAGCGGAGCCTACGAGCAGTACTTC

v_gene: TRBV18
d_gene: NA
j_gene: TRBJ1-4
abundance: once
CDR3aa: CASSSSNEKLFF
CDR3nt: TGTGCCAGCTCCTCGAGTAATGAAAAACTGTTTTTT

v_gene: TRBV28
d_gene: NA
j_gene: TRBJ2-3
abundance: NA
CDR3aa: CASSYPGDGSTDTQYF
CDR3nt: TGTGCCAGCAGTTACCCCGGGGACGGGAGCACAGATACGCAGTATTTT

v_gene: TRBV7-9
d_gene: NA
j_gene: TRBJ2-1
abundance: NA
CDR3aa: CASSEEGRSYNEQFF
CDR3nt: TGTGCCAGCAGCGAAGAGGGACGCTCCTACAATGAGCAGTTCTTC

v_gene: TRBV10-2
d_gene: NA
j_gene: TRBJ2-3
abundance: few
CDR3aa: CASSERNTDTQYF
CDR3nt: TGCGCCAGCAGTGAGCGGAATACAGATACGCAGTATTTT

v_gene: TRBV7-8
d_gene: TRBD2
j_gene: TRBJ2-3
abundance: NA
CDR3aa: CASSLARTSGIDTQYF
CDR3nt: TGTGCCAGCAGCTTAGCCCGGACTAGCGGGATAGATACGCAGTATTTT

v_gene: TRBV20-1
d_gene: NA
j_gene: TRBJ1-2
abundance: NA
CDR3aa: CSASGQGYYGYTF
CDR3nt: TGCAGTGCTAGCGGCCAGGGGTACTATGGCTACACCTTC

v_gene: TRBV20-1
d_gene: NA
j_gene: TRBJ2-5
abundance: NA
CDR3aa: CSARLPGSETQYF
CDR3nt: TGCAGTGCTAGATTGCCAGGGTCAGAGACCCAGTACTTC

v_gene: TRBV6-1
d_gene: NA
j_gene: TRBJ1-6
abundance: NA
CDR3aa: CASSDRSSYNSPLHF
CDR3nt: TGTGCCAGCAGTGACCGAAGCTCCTATAATTCACCCCTCCACTTT

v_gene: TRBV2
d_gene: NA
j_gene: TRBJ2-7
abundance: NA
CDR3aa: CASRSQGGSYEQYF
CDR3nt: TGTGCCAGCAGGTCCCAGGGGGGGAGTTATGAGCAGTACTTC

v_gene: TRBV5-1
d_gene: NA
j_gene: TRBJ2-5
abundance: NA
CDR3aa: CASSFPGETQYF
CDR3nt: TGCGCCAGCAGCTTCCCCGGAGAGACCCAGTACTTC

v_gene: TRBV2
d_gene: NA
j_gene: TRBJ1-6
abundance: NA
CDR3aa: CASRVDSIDSPLHF
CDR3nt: TGTGCCAGCAGAGTGGATTCTATTGATTCACCCCTCCACTTT

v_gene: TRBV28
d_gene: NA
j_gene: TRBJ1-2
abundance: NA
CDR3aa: CASSLSATYGYTF
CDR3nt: TGTGCCAGCAGTTTATCGGCCACCTATGGCTACACCTTC

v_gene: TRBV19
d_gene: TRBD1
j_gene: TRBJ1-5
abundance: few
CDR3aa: CASSMTGGSNQPQHF
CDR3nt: TGTGCCAGTAGTATGACAGGGGGCAGCAATCAGCCCCAGCATTTT

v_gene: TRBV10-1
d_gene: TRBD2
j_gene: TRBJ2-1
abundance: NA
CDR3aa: CASSYRLAGVNEQFF
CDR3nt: TGCGCCAGCAGTTATCGACTAGCGGGGGTCAATGAGCAGTTCTTC

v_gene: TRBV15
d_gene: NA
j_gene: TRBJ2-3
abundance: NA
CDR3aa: CATSRDRGRDPDF
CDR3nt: TGTGCCACCAGCAGAGATCGAGGGCGGGACCCGGATTTT

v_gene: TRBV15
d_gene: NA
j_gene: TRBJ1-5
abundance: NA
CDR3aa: CATSRDRVGKGNQPQHF
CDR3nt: TGTGCCACCAGCAGAGATCGGGTGGGTAAGGGCAATCAGCCCCAGCATTTT

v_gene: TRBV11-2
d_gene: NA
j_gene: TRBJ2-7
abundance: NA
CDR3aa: CASRGGTYEQYF
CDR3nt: TGTGCCAGCCGGGGTGGTACCTACGAGCAGTACTTC

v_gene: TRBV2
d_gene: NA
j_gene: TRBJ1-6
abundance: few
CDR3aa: CASVRDNSPLHF
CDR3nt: TGTGCCAGCGTTCGTGATAATTCACCCCTCCACTTT

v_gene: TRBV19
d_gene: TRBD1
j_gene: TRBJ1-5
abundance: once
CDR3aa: CASRLSGTGGHQPQHF
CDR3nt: TGTGCCAGTAGGCTTTCCGGGACAGGGGGACATCAGCCCCAGCATTTT

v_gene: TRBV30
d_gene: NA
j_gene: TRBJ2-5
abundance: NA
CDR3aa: CACLRGSGETQYF
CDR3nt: TGTGCCTGCCTCCGGGGATCAGGAGAGACCCAGTACTTC

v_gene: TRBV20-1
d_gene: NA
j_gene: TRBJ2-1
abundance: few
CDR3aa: CSVENEQFF
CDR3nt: TGCAGCGTAGAGAATGAGCAGTTCTTC

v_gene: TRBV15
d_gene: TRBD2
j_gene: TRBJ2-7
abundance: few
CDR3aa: CATSSWLAGSTKYEQYF
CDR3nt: TGTGCCACCAGCAGCTGGCTAGCGGGATCCACAAAGTACGAGCAGTACTTC

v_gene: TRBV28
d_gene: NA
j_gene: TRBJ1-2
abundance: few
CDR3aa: CASSGSLGQEYGYTF
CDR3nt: TGTGCCAGCAGCGGCTCGTTGGGGCAGGAGTATGGCTACACCTTC

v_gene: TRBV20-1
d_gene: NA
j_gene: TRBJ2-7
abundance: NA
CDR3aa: CSALGTFGTYEHYF
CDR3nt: TGCAGTGCTCTCGGGACTTTTGGAACCTACGAGCACTACTTC

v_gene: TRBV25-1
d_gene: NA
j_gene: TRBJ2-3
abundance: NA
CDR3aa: CASSEGRVGDTQYF
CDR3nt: TGTGCCAGCAGTGAAGGCAGGGTTGGAGATACGCAGTATTTT

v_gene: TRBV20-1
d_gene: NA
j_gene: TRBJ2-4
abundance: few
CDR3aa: CSASGVRSENIQYF
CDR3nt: TGCAGTGCATCCGGGGTCCGAAGTGAAAACATTCAGTACTTC

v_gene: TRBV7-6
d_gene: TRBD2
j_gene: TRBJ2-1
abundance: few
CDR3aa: CASSLGAGVYYNEQFF
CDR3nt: TGTGCCAGCAGCTTAGGGGCGGGAGTTTACTACAATGAGCAGTTCTTC